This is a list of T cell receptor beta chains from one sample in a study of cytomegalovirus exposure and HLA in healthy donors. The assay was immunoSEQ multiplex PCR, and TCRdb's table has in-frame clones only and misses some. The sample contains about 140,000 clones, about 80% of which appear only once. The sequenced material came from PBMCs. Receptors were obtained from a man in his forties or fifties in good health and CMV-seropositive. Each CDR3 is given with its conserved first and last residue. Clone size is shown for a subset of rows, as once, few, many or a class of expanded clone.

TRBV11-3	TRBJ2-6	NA	CASTVRGANVLTF
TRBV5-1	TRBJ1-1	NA	CASSLGQGYTEAFF
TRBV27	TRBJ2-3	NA	CASSLLSHGGDTQYF
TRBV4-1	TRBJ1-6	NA	CASSGGRNNSPLHF
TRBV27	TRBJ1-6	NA	CASSFWDRDNSPLHF
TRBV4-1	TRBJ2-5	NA	CASSQGASGRGETQYF
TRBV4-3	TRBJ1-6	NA	CASSQVGVGVESYNSPLHF
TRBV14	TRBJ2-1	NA	CASSQGPGQFF
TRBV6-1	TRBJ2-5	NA	CASSWTSGFAVPYF
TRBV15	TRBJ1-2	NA	CATSARYETNNYGYTF
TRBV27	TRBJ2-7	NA	CASSSGTTSSYEQYF
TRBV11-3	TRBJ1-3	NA	CASSLKGQRSGNTIYF
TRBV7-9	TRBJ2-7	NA	CASSPDRDNYYEQYF
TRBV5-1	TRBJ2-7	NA	CASRPLALDAYEQYF
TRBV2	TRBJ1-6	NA	CASSEAGFSYNSPLHF
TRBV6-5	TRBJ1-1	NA	CASSAWDRREAFF
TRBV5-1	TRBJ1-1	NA	CASSLLSRGAPNTEAFF
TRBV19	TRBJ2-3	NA	CASSMGLAGGPADTQYF
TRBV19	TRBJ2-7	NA	CASSPGTGQGYEQYF
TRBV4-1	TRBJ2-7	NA	CASSQDAGTGAYEQYF
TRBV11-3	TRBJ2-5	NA	CASSLDGGRQETQYF
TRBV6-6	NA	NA	CASSPGSHYEQYF
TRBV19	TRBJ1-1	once	CASSNTLSPFF
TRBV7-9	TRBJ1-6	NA	CSSSPTAQGKGYNSPLHF
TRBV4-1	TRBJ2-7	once	CASSQRDRISYEQYF
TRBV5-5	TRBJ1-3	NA	CASSSGTGSSGNTIYF